What follows are 5 T cell receptor beta chains derived from one specimen sequenced in a study of blood T cell repertoires in COVID-19. Measured with immunoSEQ multiplex PCR; TCRdb has only the in-frame clones, and not every one. Among about 380,000 clones listed, 85% were seen once. The sequencing sample was made of peripheral blood. The receptors derive from a woman under 30 with acute or convalescent COVID-19.

V gene TRBV28 combines with J gene TRBJ2-7; 8 nucleotides align to TRBD1. The CDR3 is made up of 15 amino acids. With 4 bases clipped from V and 7 bases from J, the junction kept 12 bases outside the gene matches. Germline assignment: CDR1 MDHEN and CDR2 SYDVKM. The CDR3 spells CASSSWFQGAGEQYF. The CDR3 DNA reads TGTGCCAGCAGTTCCTGGTTTCAGGGGGCGGGGGAGCAGTACTTC.

This sequence joins TRBV4-1 and TRBJ1-4; 8 bases align to TRBD1. Unmatched junction bases numbered 9, after V lost 2 bases and J lost 7 bases. CDR1 is MGHRA, CDR2 YSYEKL, per germline. The CDR3 loop spans 16 amino acids. CDR3 protein: CASSQPRTGSIEKLFF. CDR3 sequence (DNA): TGCGCCAGCAGCCAACCGCGGACAGGGAGTATTGAAAAACTGTTTTTT.

The chain links TRBV7-2 to TRBJ1-1; D unclear. This CDR3 is built from 12 residues. V lost 2 bases and J 10 bases, leaving 11 bases between the germline ends. Germline V gene lookup returns CDR1 SGHTA and CDR2 FQGNSA. CDR3 sequence: CASSLSIFGAFF. The CDR3 DNA reads as TGTGCCAGCAGCTTAAGTATCTTCGGAGCTTTCTTT.

J is TRBJ2-3 and V is TRBV11-1; 9 bases are shared with TRBD2. The germline CDR1 and CDR2 sequences are SGHAT and FQDESV (reference sequence). J lost 5 bases, V lost 3 bases, and 9 bases had no gene match. CDR3 length equals 16 residues. In DNA form, the CDR3 reads TGTGCCAGCAGCTTTTTGCTAGCGGGGTCGGTAGATACGCAGTATTTT. It yields the protein CASSFLLAGSVDTQYF.

V usage is TRBV15 and J usage is TRBJ1-2; D remains unclear. Germline lookup yields CDR1 LNHNV and CDR2 YYDKDF (reference sequence). Between the trimmed V and J ends, which lost 0 bases and 4 bases, there was a span of 9 bases. The CDR3 runs 14 residues. The CDR3 sequence is CATSRDNSFYGYTF. Here the CDR3 DNA reads TGTGCCACCAGCAGAGATAACTCCTTCTATGGCTACACCTTC.